The entry below gives a single T cell receptor (beta chain) sequence along with its context. No antigen is known for it. A read error is possible here, since a much larger clone lies one base away. These data belong to a study of blood T cells in healthy people across ages. Germline values: CDR1 SNHLY, CDR2 FYNNEI. The CDR3 runs to 12 residues. Isolation recovered at least 6 million PBMCs from every sample. A minimum of 6 micrograms of total RNA was extracted per sample. General study findings and limits: Roughly linear age-related decline in beta diversity appeared, significant by age about 40.

The use of a sample-barcoded 5' primer and a J-beta primer mix characterized a second PCR of roughly 6 to 12 cycles. A template-switch adaptor with 12 random nucleotides tagged each cDNA molecule. Each CDR3 protein gets one entry after TCRdb re-called the 5' RACE reads with MiXCR. The sample yields approximately 810,000 distinct CDR3 sequences, approximately 35% seen once. The rearrangement uses TRBV2 and TRBJ1-2, with D tentatively TRBD1 (6 bases). The sequenced sample was blood. The receptor was isolated from a man younger than 35 in good health. In nucleotides, the CDR3 is TGTGCCAGCAGTGGTGCAGGGGATGGCCACACCTTC. Translation: CASSGAGDGHTF. Complete variable domain (other parts from reference TRBV2 and TRBJ1-2): EPEVTQTPSHQVTQMGQEVILRCVPISNHLYFYWYRQILGQKVEFLVSFYNNEISEKSEIFDDQFSVERPDGSNFTLKIRSTKLEDSAMYFCASSGAGDGHTFGSGTRLTVV.